These 20 T cell receptor beta chains were sequenced from one sample in a study of identical twins. TCRdb recomputed calls from the 5' RACE reads with MiXCR, one row per CDR3 protein. The sample lists around 250,000 distinct CDR3 sequences; roughly 13% were seen once. A further study also used this sample, focusing on yellow fever vaccine responses in identical twins.

Sequences were obtained from memory (CD45RO+) T cells sorted from blood. The origin of the receptors is a woman aged 18-29 years in good health.

In DNA, the CDR3 is TGTGCCAGCTCACGTCTCCATGACGGGGACCAGTACTTC. Its translation is CASSRLHDGDQYF. The chain joins TRBV18 to TRBJ2-5, with a tentative D call TRBD2 (5 bases). Deletions cut 4 bases from V and 10 bases from J, with 16 bases between. Germline lookup yields CDR1 KGHSH and CDR2 LQKENI. CDR3 length: 13 residues.

There are a few counts of this clonotype. The genes are TRBV24-1 and TRBJ2-1, with 11 bases identical to TRBD2. Looked up from germline, CDR1 is KGHDR and CDR2 is SFDVKD. Unmatched junction bases numbered 8, after V lost 9 bases and J lost 5 bases. The CDR3 runs 15 residues. The CDR3 DNA reads TGTGCCACCGGTTTAGCGGGGGGGCACAACAATGAGCAGTTCTTC. Protein: CATGLAGGHNNEQFF.

This clonotype was counted many times. The chain has TRBV9 and TRBJ2-1; perhaps TRBD2 as D (6 bases). Trimming took 0 bases from V and 5 from J, leaving 15 bases between them. The germline CDR1 and CDR2 sequences are SGDLS and YYNGEE. This CDR3 comprises 16 residues. The CDR3: CASSVDPRGEDNEQFF. The CDR3 DNA reads as TGTGCCAGCAGCGTAGACCCCCGCGGGGAAGACAATGAGCAGTTCTTC.

The chain carries TRBV2 and TRBJ2-2; D may be TRBD2 (6 bases). Trimming stripped 6 bases from V and 9 bases from J, with 14 bases between. The CDR3 totals 13 residues. The germline gives CDR1 SNHLY, CDR2 FYNNEI. The CDR3 here is CASRATRERELFF. CDR3 in DNA: TGTGCCAGCAGGGCAACCCGGGAGCGGGAGCTGTTTTTT. Drawing the rest from reference TRBV2 and TRBJ2-2, the complete variable domain is EPEVTQTPSHQVTQMGQEVILRCVPISNHLYFYWYRQILGQKVEFLVSFYNNEISEKSEIFDDQFSVERPDGSNFTLKIRSTKLEDSAMYFCASRATRERELFFGEGSRLTVL.

This clonotype was observed at least ten times. This chain connects TRBV7-2 to TRBJ1-2; D is possibly TRBD1 (5 bases). V was cut by 1 base and J by 13 bases, with 13 bases left in between. The V gene's germline CDR1 is SGHTA and CDR2 FQGNSA. CDR3 length: 12 residues. CDR3 amino acids: CASSLEGFGGTF. CDR3 nucleotide sequence: TGTGCCAGCAGCTTAGAGGGGTTCGGGGGCACCTTC.

The table lists this clonotype with a few counts. The chain couples TRBV7-9 to TRBJ2-1; D is undetermined. Germline values: CDR1 SEHNR, CDR2 FQNEAQ (reference sequence). The CDR3 extends over 15 amino acids. V lost 0 bases to trimming and J lost 4 bases, with 10 bases between them. CDR3 coding DNA: TGTGCCAGCAGCTTAGCTAGAATCGAGTACAATGAGCAGTTCTTC. Its protein is CASSLARIEYNEQFF. Supplemented by reference TRBV7-9 and TRBJ2-1, the full variable domain reads DTGVSQNPRHKITKRGQNVTFRCDPISEHNRLYWYRQTLGQGPEFLTYFQNEAQLEKSRLLSDRFSAERPKGSFSTLEIQRTEQGDSAMYLCASSLARIEYNEQFFGPGTRLTVL.

This clonotype turned up a few times. The V call is TRBV28, the J call TRBJ2-7, with 7 bases fitting TRBD2. V lost 3 bases to trimming and J lost 3 bases; unmatched junction nucleotides: 5. CDR3 size: 14 residues. Germline CDR1 and CDR2: MDHEN and SYDVKM. Here the CDR3 reads CASSFGGSYYEQYF. CDR3 DNA: TGTGCCAGCAGTTTCGGGGGGAGCTACTACGAGCAGTACTTC.

The genes are TRBV29-1 and TRBJ2-2; D is unclear. The V end was cut by 4 bases, the J end by 0 bases, with 12 bases between. The CDR3 runs 15 residues. CDR1 is SQVTM and CDR2 is ANQGSEA in the germline V gene. Here the CDR3 DNA reads TGCAGCGTTGGGACCACAAACACGAACACCGGGGAGCTGTTTTTT. Translating gives CSVGTTNTNTGELFF.

The gene calls are TRBV20-1 and TRBJ2-2; 11 bases are a match to TRBD1. Losses at the gene ends were 1 base for V and 5 bases for J; bases not matched to a gene: 9. The CDR3 sequence is 17 residues long. Germline assignment: CDR1 DFQATT and CDR2 SNEGSKA (reference sequence). CDR3 nucleotide sequence: TGCAGTGCTAGAGGGCGTGCAGGGACAGGGGGGACCGGGGAGCTGTTTTTT. This sequence encodes CSARGRAGTGGTGELFF.

This clonotype was recorded a few times. V is TRBV12-3 or TRBV12-4 and J is TRBJ2-1, with 7 nucleotides matching TRBD1. The V gene end was trimmed by 4 bases and the J gene end by 6 bases; junction bases not matched to a gene: 6. This CDR3 comprises 14 residues. The CDR3 spells CASSSDRFSNEQFF. The CDR3 DNA reads TGTGCCAGCAGTTCGGACAGGTTCTCCAATGAGCAGTTCTTC.

This clonotype appeared many times. The chain recombines TRBV7-3 with TRBJ2-6; D is perhaps TRBD1 or TRBD2 (5 bases each). Per germline, CDR1 SGHTA and CDR2 FQGTGA. The CDR3 spans 20 residues. Trimming took 4 bases from V and 2 from J, leaving 24 bases between them. CDR3 region: CASSSQFWDELTPGANVLTF. CDR3 in DNA: TGTGCCAGCAGCTCTCAATTCTGGGACGAGCTAACCCCTGGGGCCAACGTCCTGACTTTC.

The rearrangement joins TRBV20-1 to TRBJ2-1; D is possibly TRBD1 or TRBD2 (5 bases each). There are 13 residues in the CDR3. V was clipped by 3 bases and J by 8 bases, with 14 bases between them. Germline values: CDR1 DFQATT, CDR2 SNEGSKA (reference sequence). The CDR3 loop is CSARVGVGDEQFF. The CDR3 DNA follows: TGCAGTGCTAGGGTAGGGGTGGGGGATGAGCAGTTCTTC.

This clonotype was counted between two and nine times. This chain links TRBV18 with TRBJ2-7, with D possibly matching TRBD1 (5 bases). CDR3 length: 14 residues. Between the trimmed V and J ends, which lost 3 bases and 3 bases, there was a span of 12 bases. Germline V CDR1 and CDR2: KGHSH, LQKENI. The CDR3 coding sequence is TGTGCCAGCTCACCCGCAGGGAATTTCTACGAGCAGTACTTC. As protein: CASSPAGNFYEQYF.

The table lists this clonotype with a few counts. The V gene is TRBV11-2, the J gene TRBJ2-1; 7 bases map to TRBD2. In germline, CDR1 is SGHAT, CDR2 FQNNGV. The CDR3 is made up of 18 amino acids. The V segment lost 1 base and the J segment 3 bases; nucleotides outside the gene matches: 12. The CDR3 region is CASSLGGPATSRYNEQFF. Here the CDR3 DNA reads TGTGCCAGCAGCTTAGGGGGCCCCGCGACTAGCCGCTACAATGAGCAGTTCTTC.

In this sample, this clonotype turned up a few times. Here the CDR3 reads CATSGERIDRDHSYEQYF. CDR3 DNA sequence: TGTGCCACCAGTGGAGAAAGGATCGACAGGGATCACTCCTACGAGCAGTACTTC. V is TRBV24-1 and J is TRBJ2-7; 7 bases agree with TRBD1. The CDR3 runs 18 residues. Germline loops: CDR1 KGHDR, CDR2 SFDVKD. The V gene end was trimmed by 5 bases and the J gene end by 0 bases; junction bases not matched to a gene: 15.

The V call is TRBV6-1, the J call TRBJ2-2; TRBD1 aligns across 12 bases. Germline CDR1 and CDR2: MNHNS and SASEGT. With 6 bases clipped from V and 5 bases from J, the junction kept 10 bases outside the gene matches. CDR3 size: 17 residues. This chain's CDR3 is CASSNLGTGGLTGELFF. DNA for the CDR3: TGTGCCAGCAGCAACCTCGGGACAGGGGGCTTGACCGGGGAGCTGTTTTTT.

This clonotype was recorded many times. This chain's CDR3 is CATSVQANYGYTF. Written as DNA, the CDR3 is TGTGCCACCAGTGTTCAGGCTAACTATGGCTACACCTTC. V usage is TRBV24-1 and J usage is TRBJ1-2; D uncertain. Between the trimmed V and J ends, which lost 5 bases and 0 bases, there was a span of 6 bases. Germline CDR1 is KGHDR and CDR2 is SFDVKD. There are 13 residues in the CDR3.

This clonotype has a count of ten or more. The chain uses TRBV7-6 and TRBJ2-1, with D perhaps matching TRBD1 (6 bases). This CDR3 contains 14 residues. Germline CDR1 reads SGHVS; CDR2 reads FNYEAQ. V gave up 6 bases and J gave up 7 bases, with 16 bases separating them. CDR3 region: CASSSGTRPNEQFF. The CDR3 nucleotides read TGTGCCAGCAGTTCCGGGACAAGACCTAATGAGCAGTTCTTC.

The chain links TRBV6-2 or TRBV6-3 to TRBJ2-6; D is possibly TRBD1 (5 bases). Trimming pared 6 bases from V and 6 bases from J, leaving 15 bases between. CDR1 and CDR2 (germline): MNHEY, SVGEGT. This CDR3 comprises 15 residues. In DNA, the CDR3 is TGTGCCAGCAGCCTACTGGGGCTCCCGGCCAACGTCCTGACTTTC. This sequence encodes CASSLLGLPANVLTF.

This clonotype appeared many times. The CDR3 bases are TGCGCCAGCAGCCAAGTTCCTATCGGGAGCGGCACCGGGGAGCTGTTTTTT. It is translated as CASSQVPIGSGTGELFF. The chain is built from TRBV4-3 and TRBJ2-2; possible D gene TRBD2, 6 bases. The V end was cut by 1 base, the J end by 4 bases, with 16 bases between. The CDR3 loop spans 17 amino acids. Germline V CDR1 and CDR2: LGHNA, YSLEER.